One sample yielded the 28 T cell receptor beta chains listed below, sequenced in a study of blood T cell repertoires in COVID-19. Repertoires were generated with immunoSEQ multiplex PCR, while TCRdb's copy carries only in-frame clones and drops some. Altogether almost 350,000 clones are present, about 92% being singletons, with the ten largest covering just under 4%. The sequencing input was peripheral blood. Every receptor here comes from an older woman with COVID-19, enrolled during active disease.

This chain connects TRBV18 to TRBJ2-3, with a weak D call TRBD1 (6 bases). Trimming cost V 1 base and J 1 base, with 9 bases left between them. Germline V CDR1 and CDR2: KGHSH, LQKENI. The CDR3 extends over 15 amino acids. DNA of the CDR3: TGTGCCAGCTCACCACGACAGGAAGGCACAGATACGCAGTATTTT. Protein product: CASSPRQEGTDTQYF. Full variable domain (rest looked up from reference TRBV18 and TRBJ2-3): NAGVMQNPRHLVRRRGQEARLRCSPMKGHSHVYWYRQLPEEGLKFMVYLQKENIIDESGMPKERFSAEFPKEGPSILRIQQVVRGDSAAYFCASSPRQEGTDTQYFGPGTRLTVL.

The chain carries TRBV10-3 and TRBJ2-5; TRBD2 matches at 7 bases. After removal of 8 bases from V and 2 bases from J, the junction contained 5 bases not matched to a gene. The length of the CDR3 is 13 residues. The V gene's germline CDR1 is ENHRY and CDR2 SYGVKD. CDR3 nucleotides: TGTGCCATCGGGCGGGGGAGGCAAGAGACCCAGTACTTC. This codes for CAIGRGRQETQYF.

This chain links TRBV7-8 with TRBJ2-3, with TRBD2 matching 7 bases. With 3 bases clipped from V and 2 bases from J, the junction kept 5 bases outside the gene matches. The CDR3 runs to 15 residues. The germline CDR1 and CDR2 sequences are SGHVS and FQNEAQ. DNA of the CDR3: TGTGCCAGCAGCTTTCGCGGGGGAAACACAGATACGCAGTATTTT. It specifies CASSFRGGNTDTQYF.

The chain couples TRBV19 to TRBJ2-7; TRBD2 is a possible D gene (6 bases). The germline gives CDR1 LNHDA, CDR2 SQIVND (reference sequence). V lost 4 bases to trimming and J lost 6 bases, with 19 bases between them. The CDR3 totals 15 residues. The CDR3 DNA follows: TGTGCCAGTAGTACTCGGGACGCGGGGAAAGGCGAGCAGTACTTC. The encoded protein is CASSTRDAGKGEQYF. The full variable domain, with the rest looked up from reference TRBV19 and TRBJ2-7, is DGGITQSPKYLFRKEGQNVTLSCEQNLNHDAMYWYRQDPGQGLRLIYYSQIVNDFQKGDIAEGYSVSREKKESFPLTVTSAQKNPTAFYLCASSTRDAGKGEQYFGPGTRLTVT.

The chain joins TRBV27 to TRBJ1-4; D is unresolved. V dropped 2 bases and J dropped 0 bases, with 13 bases sitting between them. Per the germline V gene, CDR1 is MNHEY and CDR2 is SMNVEV (reference sequence). The CDR3 totals 17 residues. This CDR3 reads CASSLMAVPATNEKLFF. The CDR3 DNA follows: TGTGCCAGCAGTTTAATGGCAGTACCAGCAACTAATGAAAAACTGTTTTTT.

The CDR3 region has the DNA TGTGCCAGCTCGAGGGCAGGGGAAAGCAATCAGCCCCAGCATTTT. This translates into CASSRAGESNQPQHF. The chain links TRBV6-5 to TRBJ1-5, with D perhaps matching TRBD1 (6 bases). The CDR3 is 15 residues long. CDR1 and CDR2 from the germline V gene are MNHEY and SVGAGI. V lost 8 bases and J 1 base, leaving 15 bases between the germline ends.

The chain recombines TRBV7-9 with TRBJ1-6; tentative D call: TRBD1 (6 bases). The CDR3 length is 15 residues. With 3 bases removed from V and 0 bases from J, the gap between germline ends came to 6 bases. CDR1 is SEHNR, CDR2 FQNEAQ, per germline (reference sequence). The CDR3 DNA is TGTGCCAGCAGCTTGGACAGCTCCTATAATTCACCCCTCCACTTT. Its translation: CASSLDSSYNSPLHF.

This clone was recorded once. The chain employs TRBV2 and TRBJ2-7; D call uncertain. Germline CDR1 reads SNHLY; CDR2 reads FYNNEI. The V end lost 6 bases, the J end lost 2 bases, and 14 bases lay between the germline ends. CDR3 size: 14 residues. The CDR3 here is CASRAGSPTYEQYF. As DNA, the CDR3 is TGTGCCAGCAGGGCAGGTTCTCCAACCTACGAGCAGTACTTC.

The chain couples TRBV5-4 to TRBJ1-2; the match to TRBD1 covers 10 bases. The CDR3 extends over 14 amino acids. Per the germline V gene, CDR1 is SGHNT and CDR2 is YYREEE (reference sequence). V gave up 0 bases and J gave up 11 bases; unmatched junction bases: 7. CDR3 sequence reads: CASSLDRTGGLYTF. CDR3 coding DNA: TGTGCCAGCAGCTTGGACAGGACAGGGGGGCTTTACACCTTC.

The chain employs TRBV19 and TRBJ1-5; D perhaps matches TRBD1 (6 bases). V lost 3 bases and J lost 2, with 17 bases in between. This CDR3 is 17 amino acids long. Germline lookup yields CDR1 LNHDA and CDR2 SQIVND (reference sequence). The CDR3 DNA follows: TGTGCCAGTAGTATGCGAAGAGGGGGAACGGGCAATCAGCCCCAGCATTTT. Translation: CASSMRRGGTGNQPQHF.

The chain uses TRBV28 and TRBJ1-2; D not resolved. Germline CDR1 and CDR2: MDHEN and SYDVKM. V was cut by 8 bases and J by 4 bases, with 11 bases left in between. There are 12 residues in the CDR3. DNA for the CDR3: TGTGCCAGCTGGGAGTCTAGCTATGGCTACACCTTC. Translating gives CASWESSYGYTF.

This chain joins TRBV19 and TRBJ1-6; D is uncertain. Trimming took off 5 bases at V and 0 bases at J, with 11 bases between the two ends. The CDR3 runs to 16 residues. Per the germline V gene, CDR1 is LNHDA and CDR2 is SQIVND (reference sequence). The CDR3 bases are TGTGCCAGTAGTGAGGCCAGAAGCTCCTATAATTCACCCCTCCACTTT. Protein: CASSEARSSYNSPLHF.

CDR3 in amino acids: CASSRTGGGYGYTF. The CDR3 coding sequence is TGTGCCAGCAGCAGGACAGGGGGCGGGTATGGCTACACCTTC. The chain joins TRBV3-1 (or the pseudogene TRBV3-2) to TRBJ1-2; 11 bases are a match to TRBD1. This CDR3 spans 14 amino acids. Germline CDR1 LGHDT, CDR2 YNNKEL (reference sequence). The J segment lost 5 bases and the V segment lost 5 bases, leaving 4 bases of the junction unmatched.

V is TRBV27 and J is TRBJ1-1; D is ambiguous. The length of the CDR3 is 14 residues. The germline V gene has CDR1 MNHEY and CDR2 SMNVEV (reference sequence). V was pared by 7 bases and J by 1 base, with 13 bases between. Written as DNA, the CDR3 is TGTGCCAGCACCTCGGGGAGCACGAACACTGAAGCTTTCTTT. As protein: CASTSGSTNTEAFF.

The sample holds a few counts of this clone. The chain joins TRBV7-8 to TRBJ2-1; possibly TRBD2 for D (5 bases). CDR1 SGHVS and CDR2 FQNEAQ come from the germline V gene. This CDR3 has 13 amino acids. The V end was cut by 3 bases, the J end by 7 bases, with 10 bases between. In DNA, the CDR3 is TGTGCCAGCAGCTTCGACCCGGGGAATGAGCAGTTCTTC. It is translated as CASSFDPGNEQFF.

This clone was picked up a small number of times. The rearrangement joins TRBV3-1 (or the pseudogene TRBV3-2) to TRBJ2-3; 13 bases are shared with TRBD2. The CDR3 runs to 17 residues. Trimming cost V 4 bases and J 0 bases; bases outside gene matches: 4. Germline lookup yields CDR1 LGHDT and CDR2 YNNKEL (reference sequence). This chain's CDR3 is CASSPGTSGVSTDTQYF. The CDR3 DNA is TGTGCCAGCAGCCCGGGGACTAGCGGGGTGAGCACAGATACGCAGTATTTT.

This clone occurred a few times. The V gene is TRBV30, the J gene TRBJ1-1; perhaps TRBD1 as D (5 bases). Looked up from germline, CDR1 is GTSNPN and CDR2 is SVGIG (reference sequence). Trimming pared 4 bases from V and 5 bases from J, leaving 17 bases between. The CDR3 runs to 14 residues. The CDR3 reads CAWKGDPGGTEAFF. CDR3 DNA: TGTGCCTGGAAGGGAGACCCCGGGGGGACTGAAGCTTTCTTT. The variable domain in full, completed from reference TRBV30 and TRBJ1-1, reads SQTIHQWPATLVQPVGSPLSLECTVEGTSNPNLYWYRQAAGRGLQLLFYSVGIGQISSEVPQNLSASRPQDRQFILSSKKLLLSDSGFYLCAWKGDPGGTEAFFGQGTRLTVV.

The V gene is TRBV18, the J gene TRBJ1-1; TRBD1 agrees at 7 bases. The CDR3 is 13 amino acids. J was trimmed by 4 bases and V by 3 bases; bases with no gene match: 2. Germline CDR1 is KGHSH and CDR2 is LQKENI. CDR3 region: CASSPTGATEAFF. CDR3 DNA: TGTGCCAGCTCACCTACAGGGGCCACTGAAGCTTTCTTT.

The chain recombines TRBV2 with TRBJ1-4; possibly TRBD1 for D (6 bases). The CDR3 runs 14 residues. Trimming shortened V by 7 bases and J by 4 bases, and 13 bases separated the two germline ends. Germline CDR1 is SNHLY and CDR2 is FYNNEI. CDR3 loop: CASKQGSDNEKLFF. CDR3 coding DNA: TGTGCCAGCAAACAGGGAAGTGATAATGAAAAACTGTTTTTT.

The chain couples TRBV10-3 to TRBJ2-2, with 11 bases lining up with TRBD1. The CDR3 consists of 16 residues. J was trimmed by 4 bases and V by 2 bases; bases with no gene match: 3. Germline assignment: CDR1 ENHRY and CDR2 SYGVKD. CDR3 sequence reads: CAISEGQGAVTGELFF. The DNA for the CDR3 is TGTGCCATCAGTGAGGGACAGGGGGCGGTCACCGGGGAGCTGTTTTTT.

The table lists this clone with a count of one. The chain employs TRBV5-1 and TRBJ1-4; D remains ambiguous. CDR3 length: 15 residues. Trimming took 1 base from V and 0 from J, leaving 7 bases between them. The germline gives CDR1 SGHRS, CDR2 YFSETQ. CDR3 in DNA: TGCGCCAGCAGCTTGAACAACCCAACTAATGAAAAACTGTTTTTT. This sequence encodes CASSLNNPTNEKLFF.

This chain uses TRBV19 with TRBJ1-6; unclear D gene. The CDR3 sequence is 14 residues long. Germline V CDR1 and CDR2: LNHDA, SQIVND (reference sequence). V was pared by 0 bases and J by 7 bases, with 7 bases between. The CDR3 DNA reads as TGTGCCAGTAGTATAGATAGGGAGAATTCACCCCTCCACTTT. Its translation: CASSIDRENSPLHF. The full variable domain, its missing parts supplied by reference TRBV19 and TRBJ1-6, is DGGITQSPKYLFRKEGQNVTLSCEQNLNHDAMYWYRQDPGQGLRLIYYSQIVNDFQKGDIAEGYSVSREKKESFPLTVTSAQKNPTAFYLCASSIDRENSPLHFGNGTRLTVT.

This chain links TRBV12-5 with TRBJ1-1; no reliable D call. The CDR3 is 13 amino acids. Germline assignment: CDR1 LGHNT and CDR2 FRNRAP. V lost 2 bases and J lost 1, with 5 bases in between. CDR3 in DNA: TGTGCTAGTGGTTTGCAGGAGAACACTGAAGCTTTCTTT. Translated, it gives CASGLQENTEAFF.

The chain links TRBV10-3 to TRBJ2-7, with D uncertain. Trimming left V 0 bases short and J 6 bases short, with 9 bases between. Germline V lookup: CDR1 ENHRY, CDR2 SYGVKD. The CDR3 spans 13 residues. CDR3 loop: CAISESTRREQYF. The CDR3 bases are TGTGCCATCAGTGAGTCGACTCGGCGCGAGCAGTACTTC.

Of note for this clone: Other DNA sequences in this sample translate to the same CDR3. The J gene is TRBJ1-5, the V gene TRBV6-1; D is ambiguous. Germline V gene lookup returns CDR1 MNHNS and CDR2 SASEGT. This CDR3 comprises 13 residues. The ends were cut back, 2 bases at V and 2 bases at J, with 4 bases in the middle. CDR3 coding DNA: TGTGCCAGCAGTGAAACAGGCAATCAGCCCCAGCATTTT. Translating it yields CASSETGNQPQHF.

The chain has TRBV4-2 and TRBJ2-3; 9 positions match TRBD2. Trimming took 0 bases from V and 2 from J; bases not matched to a gene: 6. CDR1 is LGHNA, CDR2 YNFKEQ, per germline. The CDR3 consists of 17 residues. CDR3 coding DNA: TGTGCCAGCAGCCAAGATCCTAGCGGGGTGAACACAGATACGCAGTATTTT. It encodes CASSQDPSGVNTDTQYF.

The chain carries TRBV5-1 and TRBJ2-1, with 12 nucleotides matching TRBD2. Germline CDR1 is SGHRS and CDR2 is YFSETQ. This CDR3 region has 16 residues. Trimming at V came to 4 bases and at J to 3 bases, leaving 5 bases not matched to a gene. CDR3 coding DNA: TGCGCCAGCAGCCTCAGACTAGCGGGGGACTACAATGAGCAGTTCTTC. This encodes CASSLRLAGDYNEQFF. The full variable domain, rest sourced from reference TRBV5-1 and TRBJ2-1, is KAGVTQTPRYLIKTRGQQVTLSCSPISGHRSVSWYQQTPGQGLQFLFEYFSETQRNKGNFPGRFSGRQFSNSRSEMNVSTLELGDSALYLCASSLRLAGDYNEQFFGPGTRLTVL.

The rearrangement uses TRBV5-1 and TRBJ1-4, with 9 bases that match TRBD1. Germline CDR1 reads SGHRS; CDR2 reads YFSETQ. J gave up 0 bases and V 5 bases, and 11 bases lay outside the gene matches. The CDR3 is 18 residues long. The CDR3 loop is CASRPPGQGPSTNEKLFF. Written as DNA, the CDR3 is TGCGCCAGCAGACCCCCGGGACAGGGACCTTCAACTAATGAAAAACTGTTTTTT.